The 9 T cell receptor beta chains listed next were all sequenced from one sample in a study of chemoradiotherapy in HPV16-positive cancers. Produced via immunoSEQ multiplex PCR; TCRdb's table is partial and in-frame only. The data hold 30,000 to 50,000 clones, with roughly 77% observed a single time. This sample comprised blood, obtained from a patient who underwent chemoradiotherapy. The origin of the receptors is a human donor with HPV-associated anogenital cancer.

The chain employs TRBV11-3 and TRBJ2-1; tentative D call: TRBD2 (6 bases). Germline assignment: CDR1 SGHNT and CDR2 YENEEA. The CDR3 extends over 15 amino acids. The V and J ends lost 4 bases and 0 bases respectively, with 10 bases between them. The CDR3 DNA follows: TGTGCCAGCAGCTCGGGGGTTAGCTCCTACAATGAGCAGTTCTTC. Protein product: CASSSGVSSYNEQFF.

The V call is TRBV27, the J call TRBJ1-1; possible D gene TRBD1, 6 bases. The germline V gene encodes CDR1 MNHEY and CDR2 SMNVEV (reference sequence). This CDR3 spans 14 amino acids. Trimming shortened V by 0 bases and J by 3 bases, and 8 bases separated the two germline ends. DNA for the CDR3: TGTGCCAGCAGTTTATCCGGGGGGCACACTGAAGCTTTCTTT. This sequence encodes CASSLSGGHTEAFF.

The J gene is TRBJ1-1, the V gene TRBV10-3, with a weak D call TRBD1 (6 bases). This CDR3 has 13 amino acids. Trimming left V 8 bases short and J 6 bases short, with 16 bases between. Germline CDR1 is ENHRY and CDR2 is SYGVKD. This chain's CDR3 is CAIGRGADSEAFF. CDR3 coding DNA: TGTGCCATCGGCAGGGGCGCCGATTCTGAAGCTTTCTTT.

This sequence joins TRBV19 and TRBJ2-5; D is tentatively TRBD1 or TRBD2 (5 bases each). The CDR3 spans 15 residues. V was shortened by 1 base and J by 5 bases, with 14 bases between the two germline ends. The germline CDR1 and CDR2 sequences are LNHDA and SQIVND (reference sequence). The CDR3 region is CASSIVRVGPETQYF. CDR3 in DNA: TGTGCCAGTAGTATAGTCCGTGTGGGACCCGAGACCCAGTACTTC.

The chain combines TRBV7-6 with TRBJ2-1; perhaps TRBD1 as D (6 bases). This CDR3 comprises 13 residues. The V gene lost 5 bases and the J gene lost 3 bases, with 8 bases spanning the gap. The germline V gene encodes CDR1 SGHVS and CDR2 FNYEAQ. This CDR3 is CASSVDSYNEQFF. The CDR3, as DNA: TGTGCCAGCAGCGTGGACAGCTACAATGAGCAGTTCTTC.

CDR3: CASTLDRSLGQPQHF. CDR3 DNA: TGTGCCAGTACCTTGGACAGGTCCTTGGGTCAGCCCCAGCATTTT. The J gene is TRBJ1-5, the V gene TRBV6-1; 7 bases map to TRBD1. Germline V gives CDR1 MNHNS, CDR2 SASEGT. There are 15 residues in the CDR3. V was clipped by 9 bases and J by 6 bases; unmatched bases: 14.

This rearrangement joins TRBV4-1 to TRBJ1-1; 8 bases fit TRBD1. This CDR3 is built from 15 residues. Germline CDR1 is MGHRA and CDR2 is YSYEKL. Trimming at V came to 1 base and at J to 1 base, leaving 2 bases not matched to a gene. This CDR3 reads CASSQGQGANTEAFF. The CDR3 nucleotides are TGCGCCAGCAGCCAAGGCCAGGGGGCGAACACTGAAGCTTTCTTT.

The chain recombines TRBV29-1 with TRBJ2-7; D possibly uses TRBD1 or TRBD2 (5 bases each). Trimming shortened V by 1 base and J by 0 bases, and 10 bases separated the two germline ends. The CDR3 length is 14 residues. Per the germline V gene, CDR1 is SQVTM and CDR2 is ANQGSEA. The CDR3 is CSVEGWGSSYEQYF. In DNA form, the CDR3 reads TGCAGCGTTGAAGGATGGGGGTCCTCCTACGAGCAGTACTTC.

This clone occurred once. The V and J genes are TRBV7-6 and TRBJ2-1; D gene uncertain. Germline V gene lookup returns CDR1 SGHVS and CDR2 FNYEAQ. This CDR3 is 16 amino acids long. Trimming cost V 1 base and J 2 bases, with 12 bases left between them. The CDR3 DNA reads TGTGCCAGCAGCTTAGTTTCGAGCAAGACCTACAATGAGCAGTTCTTC. It codes for CASSLVSSKTYNEQFF. The complete variable domain, with remaining parts taken from reference TRBV7-6 and TRBJ2-1, reads GAGVSQSPRYKVTKRGQDVALRCDPISGHVSLYWYRQALGQGPEFLTYFNYEAQQDKSGLPNDRFSAERPEGSISTLTIQRTEQRDSAMYRCASSLVSSKTYNEQFFGPGTRLTVL.